These T cell receptor beta chains were read from a single sample in a study of T-cell memory formation after mild COVID-19. Each CDR3 protein gets one entry after TCRdb re-called the 5' RACE reads with MiXCR. The sample lists more than 450,000 distinct CDR3 sequences, over 15% occurring once. The sample consisted of PBMCs or a T cell subset sorted from them (not recorded which). The source of these receptors is an adult woman who had mild COVID-19 (a few samples of this study predate the infection). Cell type and time point are not known. The CDR3 runs from the conserved cysteine through the conserved F or W. D genes are given only for firm matches. Some rows have no size entry. The others give once, few or many, or a class for an expanded clone.

d_call j_call clone_size v_call cdr3_nt cdr3_aa
TRBD2 TRBJ2-7 NA TRBV7-8 TGTGCCAGCAGCGCCCCTGGAGCGGGAGCGGGTTCCTACGAGCAGTACTTC CASSAPGAGAGSYEQYF
NA TRBJ1-2 NA TRBV5-1 TGCGCCAGCAGCTTGGACACGCAATTCGGCTACACCTTC CASSLDTQFGYTF
NA TRBJ2-5 many TRBV6-5 TGTGCCAGCAGAACAGGGAAGGAGACCCAGTACTTC CASRTGKETQYF
TRBD1 TRBJ2-3 NA TRBV5-1 TGCGCCAGCAGCTGGGACAGCGCTACGTTCACAGATACGCAGTATTTT CASSWDSATFTDTQYF
TRBD1 TRBJ2-5 NA TRBV7-9 TGTGCCAGCAGCTTATTTCTTCAGGTTGACAGGGGCCCCGGGGAGACCCAGTACTTC CASSLFLQVDRGPGETQYF
TRBD2 TRBJ2-3 few TRBV20-1 TGCAGTGCTAGAGATCTGGCGGGGGGGTCAGATACGCAGTATTTT CSARDLAGGSDTQYF
TRBD1 TRBJ2-7 NA TRBV6-5 TGTGCCAGCAGTTACTTCGCGGGACAGGGGTACGAGCAGTACTTC CASSYFAGQGYEQYF
NA TRBJ2-3 many TRBV7-2 TGTGCCAGCAGCTCCCCTAGCGAAGGGCAGTATTTT CASSSPSEGQYF
TRBD1 TRBJ1-5 NA TRBV24-1 TGTGCCACCAGTGATGTGGACAGGGATAGCAATCAGCCCCAGCATTTT CATSDVDRDSNQPQHF
NA TRBJ2-3 NA TRBV11-3 TGTGCCAGCAGCTTATTAGGGCTCGGGGATACGCAGTATTTT CASSLLGLGDTQYF
NA TRBJ1-1 few TRBV30 TGTGCCTGGAGTGGACAGATGAACACTGAAGCTTTCTTT CAWSGQMNTEAFF
TRBD1 TRBJ1-5 NA TRBV6-2/TRBV6-3 TGTGCCAGCAGTTACCGAACAGGGGGCGCGAGCAATCAGCCCCAGCATTTT CASSYRTGGASNQPQHF
NA TRBJ2-7 few TRBV12-3/TRBV12-4 TGTGCCAGCAGTCGAAGTGACAGGACCTACGAGCAGTACTTC CASSRSDRTYEQYF
TRBD1 TRBJ1-5 NA TRBV5-1 TGCGCCAGCAGCTTGGGACAGGGGCTCGGAAACCAGCCCCAGCATTTT CASSLGQGLGNQPQHF
NA TRBJ2-1 NA TRBV4-1 TGCGCCAGCAGCCAAAGGCCGGGCCCCTACAATGAGCAGTTCTTC CASSQRPGPYNEQFF
NA TRBJ2-7 NA TRBV5-1 TGCGCCAGCAGCCCCGACCTCTTGAGCTCCTACGAGCAGTACTTC CASSPDLLSSYEQYF
NA TRBJ1-2 few TRBV11-3 TGTGCCAGCAGCTTAGAAGGTAGAGTCGGCTACACCTTC CASSLEGRVGYTF
TRBD2 TRBJ2-1 NA TRBV28 TGTGCCAGCAGTTTAGCGGGAGTGTCAGGGTCGGAGCAGTTCTTC CASSLAGVSGSEQFF
TRBD1 TRBJ2-3 NA TRBV29-1 TGCAGCGTCGAAACTGGACAGGGGGGTTTTTCTAGCGCTTTT CSVETGQGGFSSAF
NA TRBJ2-3 few TRBV5-5 TGTGCCAGCAGCTCAGGACAGACCTACACAGATACGCAGTATTTT CASSSGQTYTDTQYF
TRBD2 TRBJ2-1 NA TRBV7-2 TGTGCCAGCACCTTGGGCGGGGGATTTTTGGCCAATGAGCAGTTCTTC CASTLGGGFLANEQFF
NA TRBJ2-3 few TRBV6-6 TGTGCCAGCAGCCTCGTACCTGGAGGAGATACGCAGTATTTT CASSLVPGGDTQYF
NA TRBJ1-2 few TRBV24-1 TGTGCCACCAGTGAGGGCGCCGCTGCAACCCCCAACTATGGCTACACCTTC CATSEGAAATPNYGYTF
NA TRBJ2-7 NA TRBV20-1 TGCAGTGCTAGAGAAGGGGCAGGGTCTTCCTACGAGCAGTACTTC CSAREGAGSSYEQYF
TRBD2 TRBJ2-1 few TRBV7-2 TGTGCCAGCAGCTTTGTAGCGGGAGCGGTCGACAATGAGCAGTTCTTC CASSFVAGAVDNEQFF
NA TRBJ2-1 few TRBV3-1 TGTGCCAGCAGCCACCCTTCCGGGACTCACGGCTACAATGAGCAGTTCTTC CASSHPSGTHGYNEQFF